Below, 11 T cell receptor beta chains from the same sample are listed, as sequenced in a study of blood T cells in healthy people across ages. The use of a sample-barcoded 5' primer and a J-beta primer mix characterized a second PCR of roughly 7 to 12 cycles. TCRdb re-called the 5' RACE reads with MiXCR, one entry per CDR3 protein. Among about 970,000 distinct CDR3 sequences listed, 45% to 60% were seen once. Source material: blood. These receptors all stem from a woman aged 60-70 years in good health.

This clonotype was detected ten times or more. The chain recombines TRBV12-3 or TRBV12-4 with TRBJ2-1; D is perhaps TRBD1 or TRBD2 (5 bases each). V gave up 2 bases and J gave up 14 bases, with 19 bases separating them. The CDR3 sequence is 14 residues long. Written as DNA, the CDR3 is TGTGCCAGCAGTTTAAGTAGAGGGGTGAGTGAAGAGTTCTTC. Encoded protein: CASSLSRGVSEEFF.

This clonotype was counted a few times. The genes are TRBV4-1 and TRBJ2-1, with 10 positions matching TRBD2. The CDR3 covers 16 residues. Unmatched junction bases numbered 6, after V lost 0 bases and J lost 7 bases. Germline V gives CDR1 MGHRA, CDR2 YSYEKL. The CDR3: CASSQDMDSGRNEQFF. The CDR3 DNA sequence: TGCGCCAGCAGCCAAGATATGGATAGCGGGAGGAATGAGCAGTTCTTC.

There are a few counts of this clonotype. The gene calls are TRBV10-3 and TRBJ2-5, with 10 bases that match TRBD2. The CDR3 has 15 amino acids. Looked up from germline, CDR1 is ENHRY and CDR2 is SYGVKD. With V trimmed by 0 bases and J by 11 bases, 9 bases remained unmatched. Here the CDR3 reads CAISESGAGGGEQYF. The DNA for the CDR3 is TGTGCCATCAGTGAGTCTGGAGCGGGAGGGGGTGAGCAGTACTTC.

The chain carries TRBV20-1 and TRBJ2-4; D perhaps matches TRBD2 (6 bases). The end of the DNA is better explained by TRBJ2-7, so the J call may be wrong. Germline V gene sequence: CDR1 DFQATT, CDR2 SNEGSKA (reference sequence). The CDR3 is 14 amino acids. The CDR3 loop is CSARNSASVNEQYF. The CDR3, as DNA: TGCAGTGCTAGAAATTCGGCTAGCGTCAACGAGCAGTACTTC.

The chain employs TRBV7-3 and TRBJ2-7, with D unresolved. Germline V gene data show CDR1 as SGHTA and CDR2 as FQGTGA. Trimming removed 4 bases at V and 0 bases at J, with 7 bases between. CDR3 size: 13 residues. CDR3 protein: CASSSHSSYEQYF. CDR3 nucleotides: TGTGCCAGCAGCTCTCACAGCTCCTACGAGCAGTACTTC.

This clonotype appeared a few times. The CDR3 bases are TGTGCCAGCAGCCATAGGATTCGCTCCTACGAGCAGTACTTC. It translates to CASSHRIRSYEQYF. V gene TRBV13 combines with J gene TRBJ2-7; D is uncertain. Germline V gene data show CDR1 as PRHDT and CDR2 as FYEKMQ (reference sequence). CDR3 length equals 14 residues. Trimming removed 5 bases from V and 0 bases from J, with 11 bases in between.

This chain links TRBV10-2 with TRBJ2-7, with D possibly matching TRBD1 (6 bases). The V end lost 8 bases, the J end lost 0 bases, and 14 bases lay between the germline ends. The CDR3 has 14 amino acids. Germline V gene data show CDR1 as WSHSY and CDR2 as SAAADI. The CDR3 spells CASRQTGFSYEQYF. The CDR3 DNA reads as TGCGCCAGCCGTCAAACAGGGTTCTCCTACGAGCAGTACTTC.

As regards this clonotype: Its ends do not fully match the called genes, so a read error is possible. J is TRBJ2-3 and V is TRBV2; D may be TRBD2 (5 bases). The CDR3 is made up of 14 amino acids. Germline CDR1 SNHLY, CDR2 FYNNEI. DNA of the CDR3: TGTGTCAGCAGTGATGTACTAGAGACAGATACGCAGTATTTT. This codes for CVSSDVLETDTQYF.

A note on this clonotype: The junction shows a germline mismatch at one end, possibly a read error. This chain connects TRBV2 to TRBJ2-7; the match to TRBD2 covers 7 bases. Germline assignment: CDR1 SNHLY and CDR2 FYNNEI. The CDR3 covers 15 residues. The CDR3 sequence: CASREASGNSYEQYF. CDR3 nucleotide sequence: TGTGCCAGCAGAGAAGCTAGCGGAAACTCCTACGAGCAGTACTTC.

The chain combines TRBV28 with TRBJ1-6; D uncertain. The CDR3 runs 13 residues. Trimming left V 2 bases short and J 7 bases short, with 6 bases between. The germline V gene has CDR1 MDHEN and CDR2 SYDVKM. The CDR3 DNA follows: TGTGCCAGCAGTTTACGGCAGAATTCACCCCTCCACTTT. It specifies CASSLRQNSPLHF.

This clonotype appeared a few times. The gene calls are TRBV27 and TRBJ2-5; 8 bases agree with TRBD1. This CDR3 has 16 residues. Trimming took 10 bases from V and 4 from J; bases not matched to a gene: 17. Germline V lookup: CDR1 MNHEY, CDR2 SMNVEV (reference sequence). Here the CDR3 reads CATSPNRQGFRETQYF. The CDR3 DNA is TGTGCCACATCCCCCAACAGACAGGGGTTCCGAGAGACCCAGTACTTC.